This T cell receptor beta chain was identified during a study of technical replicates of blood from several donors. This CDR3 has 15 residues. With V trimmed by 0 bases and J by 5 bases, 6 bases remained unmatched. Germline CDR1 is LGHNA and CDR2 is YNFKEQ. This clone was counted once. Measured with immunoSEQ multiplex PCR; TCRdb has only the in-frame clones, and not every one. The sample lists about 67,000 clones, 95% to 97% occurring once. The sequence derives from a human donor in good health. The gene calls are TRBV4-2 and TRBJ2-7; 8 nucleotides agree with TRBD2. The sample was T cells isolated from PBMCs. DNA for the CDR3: TGTGCCAGCAGCCAAGATTCAGCGGGAGTCGACGAGCAGTACTTC. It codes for CASSQDSAGVDEQYF.